A selection of T cell receptor beta chains follows, all from one sample in a study of T cell responses to AZD1222 COVID-19 vaccine. Libraries were prepared by immunoSEQ multiplex PCR; TCRdb keeps only in-frame clonotypes and omits some of them. The sample carries more than 100,000 clones, about 92% recorded once. Sequencing was performed on peripheral blood, taken 28 days after the second AZD1222 dose. The receptors shown here come from an adult who received the AZD1222 COVID-19 vaccine. The CDR3 runs from the conserved cysteine through the conserved F or W. A D gene is named only where the DNA matches it firmly. Expanded clones are given a class, and other clones once, few, many or no size at all.

d_call,j_call,v_call,clone_size,cdr3_aa,cdr3_nt
TRBD2,TRBJ2-1,TRBV9,-,CASSAHPGGDNEQFF,TGTGCCAGCAGCGCTCATCCGGGAGGCGACAATGAGCAGTTCTTC
TRBD2,TRBJ2-1,TRBV11-2,-,CASSLILASRNEQFF,TGTGCCAGCAGCTTAATACTAGCGTCACGGAATGAGCAGTTCTTC
-,TRBJ2-1,TRBV12-3/TRBV12-4,-,CASSIGQTNEQFF,TGTGCCAGCAGTATAGGACAGACCAATGAGCAGTTCTTC
TRBD1,TRBJ1-5,TRBV7-2,-,CASSGRTGGTQHF,TGTGCCAGCAGCGGACGGACAGGGGGTACCCAGCATTTT
-,TRBJ1-1,TRBV2,-,CASSGQSQAFF,TGTGCCAGCAGTGGACAATCTCAGGCTTTCTTT
-,TRBJ1-1,TRBV7-9,-,CASSLLAANTEAFF,TGTGCCAGCAGCTTATTGGCAGCGAACACTGAAGCTTTCTTT
-,TRBJ1-1,TRBV2,-,CASSDPGKDTEAFF,TGTGCCAGCAGTGACCCCGGGAAGGACACTGAAGCTTTCTTT
TRBD1,TRBJ2-2,TRBV2,-,CASSRQGANGELFF,TGTGCCAGCAGTAGGCAGGGGGCCAACGGGGAGCTGTTTTTT
-,TRBJ2-2,TRBV11-2,-,CASSLDRAGNTGELFF,TGTGCCAGCAGCTTAGATCGAGCGGGGAACACCGGGGAGCTGTTTTTT
-,TRBJ1-1,TRBV15,-,CATSRDATMGNTEAFF,TGTGCCACCAGCAGAGATGCGACGATGGGGAACACTGAAGCTTTCTTT
TRBD1,TRBJ2-1,TRBV18,-,CASSPGWDSSYNEQFF,TGTGCCAGCTCACCCGGGTGGGACAGCTCCTACAATGAGCAGTTCTTC
-,TRBJ1-5,TRBV19,-,CASSINRHPLAGQPQHF,TGTGCCAGTAGTATTAACAGACACCCTCTAGCCGGTCAGCCCCAGCATTTT
TRBD2,TRBJ2-1,TRBV4-3,-,CASSRTSGGGTGQFF,TGCGCCAGCAGCCGGACTAGCGGGGGTGGTACGGGGCAGTTCTTC
-,TRBJ1-1,TRBV7-6,-,CASSWPGGGLNTEAFF,TGTGCCAGCAGCTGGCCCGGGGGAGGCTTGAACACTGAAGCTTTCTTT
-,TRBJ1-2,TRBV5-1,-,CASSPPDLGGYTF,TGCGCCAGCAGCCCACCAGATCTAGGGGGCTACACCTTC
-,TRBJ2-1,TRBV14,-,CASSQDRVEQRLFF,TGTGCCAGCAGCCAAGATCGCGTGGAGCAGCGTTTGTTCTTC
-,TRBJ1-1,TRBV19,-,CASTPDSQNFMNTEAFF,TGTGCCAGTACTCCGGACAGCCAAAATTTCATGAACACTGAAGCTTTCTTT
-,TRBJ2-7,TRBV28,-,CASSPSIPYEQYF,TGTGCCAGCAGTCCGTCGATCCCCTACGAGCAGTACTTC
TRBD1,TRBJ2-5,TRBV5-8,-,CASSSGQGGQETQYF,TGTGCCAGCAGCAGCGGACAGGGGGGCCAAGAGACCCAGTACTTC
TRBD2,TRBJ2-2,TRBV2,-,CATLDDLAGRNTGELFF,TGTGCCACCCTGGACGATCTAGCGGGGAGGAATACCGGGGAGCTGTTTTTT
-,TRBJ1-1,TRBV25-1,-,CAIGSVTEAFF,TGTGCGATCGGGTCGGTCACTGAAGCTTTCTTT
-,TRBJ1-6,TRBV12-3/TRBV12-4,-,CASSRAYSPLHF,TGTGCCAGCAGTCGAGCCTATTCACCCCTCCACTTT
-,TRBJ1-3,TRBV3-1/TRBV3-2,-,CASSLGFSSGNTIYF,TGTGCCAGCAGCCTCGGGTTCTCCTCTGGAAACACCATATATTTT
-,TRBJ2-3,TRBV6-1,-,CASSDMGLGRYF,TGTGCCAGCAGTGATATGGGCCTGGGTAGGTATTTT
-,TRBJ1-6,TRBV2,-,CASQTGRGYNSPLHF,TGTGCCAGCCAAACCGGGCGAGGTTATAATTCACCCCTCCACTTT
TRBD2,TRBJ2-3,TRBV6-1,-,CASSESLAGRGQYF,TGTGCCAGCAGTGAAAGTTTAGCGGGGAGGGGGCAGTATTTT
-,TRBJ2-1,TRBV7-2,-,CASSLVIGRGYEQFF,TGTGCCAGCAGCTTAGTAATAGGCAGGGGCTATGAGCAGTTCTTC
-,TRBJ1-2,TRBV12-3/TRBV12-4,-,CASSFRVGGGYTF,TGTGCCAGCAGTTTCCGAGTCGGTGGTGGCTACACCTTC
TRBD2,TRBJ2-5,TRBV9,-,CASSASSGPPTQYF,TGTGCCAGCAGCGCTTCTAGCGGGCCTCCGACCCAGTACTTC
TRBD2,TRBJ2-3,TRBV4-3,-,CASSQGETSGTDTQYF,TGCGCCAGCAGCCAAGGGGAGACTAGCGGCACAGATACGCAGTATTTT
-,TRBJ1-3,TRBV11-3,-,CASSCPPRNCSGNTIYF,TGTGCCAGCAGCTGCCCGCCCAGAAATTGCTCTGGAAACACCATATATTTT
TRBD2,TRBJ2-3,TRBV7-3,-,CASSLTTPRGGRSGRRDTDTQYF,TGTGCCAGCAGCTTAACGACACCCCGGGGGGGGCGGAGCGGGAGACGAGACACAGATACGCAGTATTTT
TRBD1,TRBJ1-2,TRBV9,-,CASSSLTGQGPNYGYTF,TGTGCCAGCAGCTCCCTTACCGGACAGGGCCCTAACTATGGCTACACCTTC
TRBD2,TRBJ2-3,TRBV7-8,once,CASSLLLAETDTQYF,TGTGCCAGCAGCCTCCTACTAGCGGAAACAGATACGCAGTATTTT
-,TRBJ2-7,TRBV10-1,-,CASSHKNKWVSYHYEQYF,TGCGCCAGCAGTCACAAGAATAAATGGGTGTCCTACCACTACGAGCAGTACTTC
TRBD1,TRBJ1-5,TRBV28,-,CASSSPLGRGRQPQHF,TGTGCCAGCAGTTCGCCCCTAGGCAGGGGGCGTCAGCCCCAGCATTTT
-,TRBJ1-2,TRBV5-1,-,CASSLIPGNYGYTF,TGCGCCAGCAGCTTGATACCGGGGAACTATGGCTACACCTTC
-,TRBJ2-7,TRBV6-2/TRBV6-3,-,CASSYTQGVVTAWEEQYF,TGTGCCAGCAGTTACACGCAAGGGGTAGTGACGGCTTGGGAGGAGCAGTACTTC
-,TRBJ1-1,TRBV2,-,CASSELGGDTEAFF,TGTGCCAGCAGTGAATTGGGGGGGGACACTGAAGCTTTCTTT
-,TRBJ1-1,TRBV5-1,-,CASSLAIRTEAFF,TGCGCCAGCAGCTTGGCGATCCGCACTGAAGCTTTCTTT
TRBD1,TRBJ2-7,TRBV9,-,CASSPGTGSYEQYF,TGTGCCAGCAGCCCCGGGACAGGGTCTTACGAGCAGTACTTC
-,TRBJ2-5,TRBV3-1/TRBV3-2,-,CASSHLQGRFQETQYF,TGTGCCAGCAGCCATCTCCAGGGCAGGTTCCAAGAGACCCAGTACTTC
TRBD2,TRBJ2-5,TRBV2,-,CASSETSGSRIGETQYF,TGTGCCAGCAGTGAGACTAGCGGGAGCCGGATTGGGGAGACCCAGTACTTC
TRBD2,TRBJ2-1,TRBV7-9,-,CASSLRLAGGPNEQFF,TGTGCCAGCAGCCTACGACTAGCGGGAGGGCCCAATGAGCAGTTCTTC
-,TRBJ1-1,TRBV5-1,few,CASREMMNTEAFF,TGCGCCAGCAGGGAGATGATGAACACTGAAGCTTTCTTT
-,TRBJ2-7,TRBV6-2/TRBV6-3,-,CASSYFGYEQYF,TGTGCCAGCAGTTATTTCGGGTACGAGCAGTACTTC
TRBD1,TRBJ1-1,TRBV10-1,-,CASSEATWTGEAFF,TGCGCCAGCAGTGAGGCAACTTGGACAGGGGAAGCTTTCTTT
-,TRBJ1-1,TRBV28,-,CASSSIGLNTEAFF,TGTGCCAGCAGTTCAATAGGGTTGAACACTGAAGCTTTCTTT
-,TRBJ1-3,TRBV7-2,-,CASSPGRASAGTIYF,TGTGCCAGCAGCCCAGGACGAGCCTCGGCAGGCACCATATATTTT
TRBD1,TRBJ1-1,TRBV10-2,-,CASSEQGGGNTEAFF,TGCGCCAGCAGTGAGCAGGGGGGAGGGAACACTGAAGCTTTCTTT